This T cell receptor beta chain was found in a study of CXCR3-negative and CXCR3-positive naive CD8 T cells. Study-level points and caveats: The TRB CDR3s that CXCR3-positive naive cells carried were more hydrophobic than those of CXCR3-negative naive cells. Naive cells that were CXCR3-negative or CXCR3-positive used TRBV-TRBJ genes alike, while memory cells diverged.

cDNA libraries for TRB were generated by 5' RACE incorporating UMI labels. Each CDR3 protein gets one entry in TCRdb, which reprocessed the 5' RACE reads and gives no DNA. The sample table sets out approximately 59,000 distinct CDR3 sequences. The CDR3 has 16 amino acids. Germline CDR1 reads SGHVS; CDR2 reads FQNEAQ. About this clonotype: What it binds is unknown.

Each CD8+ T cell subset was flow-sorted in triplicate. Every sort contained a few hundred thousand cells. Naive CD8+ T cells displayed a CD45RO-CCR7+CD27+CD95- phenotype. The sequence was collected from a human donor in good health. Some clones in this sample may be carry-over from other donors' samples. The sample comprised naive CXCR3+ CD8+ T cells from blood. Described subset: CD45RO-CCR7+CD27+CD95- naive CD8+ T cells expressing CXCR3 (TNR3+). J is TRBJ2-3 and V is TRBV7-8; checking the TCRdb D call of TRBD2 is not possible without DNA. The chain's CDR3 is CASSHLERESTDTQYF.